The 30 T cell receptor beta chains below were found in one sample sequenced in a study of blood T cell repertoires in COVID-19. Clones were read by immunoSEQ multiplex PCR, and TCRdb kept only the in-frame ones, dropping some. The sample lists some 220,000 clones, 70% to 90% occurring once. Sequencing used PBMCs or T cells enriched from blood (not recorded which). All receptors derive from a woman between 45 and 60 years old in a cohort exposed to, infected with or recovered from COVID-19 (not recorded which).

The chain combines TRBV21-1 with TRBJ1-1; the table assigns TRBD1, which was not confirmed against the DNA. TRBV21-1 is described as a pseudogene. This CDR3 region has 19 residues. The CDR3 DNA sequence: TGTGCCAGCAGCAAAACCCCGGGACAGGCCCCCCTTATGAACACTGAAGCTTTCTTT. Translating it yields CASSKTPGQAPLMNTEAFF.

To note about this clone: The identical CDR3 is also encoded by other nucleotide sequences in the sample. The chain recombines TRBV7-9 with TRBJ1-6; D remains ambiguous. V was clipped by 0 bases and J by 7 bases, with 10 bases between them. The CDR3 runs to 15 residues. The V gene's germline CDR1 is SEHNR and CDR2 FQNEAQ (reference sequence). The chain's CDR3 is CASSLASGVNSPLHF. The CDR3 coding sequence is TGTGCCAGCAGCTTAGCTTCCGGGGTAAATTCACCCCTCCACTTT.

This CDR3 is CASTLSRGQPQHF. The CDR3 nucleotides are TGTGCCAGTACCCTGTCCAGGGGACAGCCCCAGCATTTT. The rearrangement links TRBV19 to TRBJ1-5; tentatively, D is TRBD1 (6 bases). The germline V and J ends were trimmed by 7 bases and 7 bases, with 14 bases remaining between them. This CDR3 has 13 amino acids. The germline CDR1 and CDR2 sequences are LNHDA and SQIVND (reference sequence).

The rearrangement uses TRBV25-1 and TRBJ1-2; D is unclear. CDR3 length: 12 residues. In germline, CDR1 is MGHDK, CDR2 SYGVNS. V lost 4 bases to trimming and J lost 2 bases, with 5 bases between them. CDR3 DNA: TGTGCCAGCAGTGGTCAGAACTATGGCTACACCTTC. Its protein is CASSGQNYGYTF.

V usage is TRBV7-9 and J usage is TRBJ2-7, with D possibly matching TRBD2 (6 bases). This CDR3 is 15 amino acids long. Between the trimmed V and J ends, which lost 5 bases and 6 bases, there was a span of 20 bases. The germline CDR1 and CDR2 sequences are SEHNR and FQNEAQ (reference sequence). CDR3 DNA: TGTGCCAGCAGCGCCCTCCTCGGGAGATCGACCGAGCAGTACTTC. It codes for CASSALLGRSTEQYF.

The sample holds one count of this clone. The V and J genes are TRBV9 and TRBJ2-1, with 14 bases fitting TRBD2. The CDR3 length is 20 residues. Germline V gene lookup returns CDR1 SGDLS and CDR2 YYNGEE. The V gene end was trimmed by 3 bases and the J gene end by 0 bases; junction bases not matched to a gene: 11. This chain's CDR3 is CASSGTPGLAGASSYNEQFF. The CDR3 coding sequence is TGTGCCAGCAGCGGAACCCCGGGACTAGCGGGGGCCAGCTCCTACAATGAGCAGTTCTTC.

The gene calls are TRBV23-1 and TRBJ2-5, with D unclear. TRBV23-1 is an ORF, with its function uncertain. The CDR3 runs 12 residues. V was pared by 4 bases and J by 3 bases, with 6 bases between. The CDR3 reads CASSLGEETQYF. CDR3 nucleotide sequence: TGCGCCAGCAGTCTAGGAGAAGAGACCCAGTACTTC.

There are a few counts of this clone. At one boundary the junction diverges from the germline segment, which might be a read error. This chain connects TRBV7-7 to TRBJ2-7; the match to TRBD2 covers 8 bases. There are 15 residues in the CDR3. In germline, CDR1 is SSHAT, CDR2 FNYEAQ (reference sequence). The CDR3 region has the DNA TGTGCTAGCAGCTATCGGGGGGGAGTATACAACGAGCAGTACTTC. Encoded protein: CASSYRGGVYNEQYF.

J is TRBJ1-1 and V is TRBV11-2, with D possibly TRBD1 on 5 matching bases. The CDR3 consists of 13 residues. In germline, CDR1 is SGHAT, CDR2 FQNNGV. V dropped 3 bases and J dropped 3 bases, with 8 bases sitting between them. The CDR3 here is CASSFGRDTEAFF. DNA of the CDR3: TGTGCCAGCAGCTTTGGCAGGGACACTGAAGCTTTCTTT.

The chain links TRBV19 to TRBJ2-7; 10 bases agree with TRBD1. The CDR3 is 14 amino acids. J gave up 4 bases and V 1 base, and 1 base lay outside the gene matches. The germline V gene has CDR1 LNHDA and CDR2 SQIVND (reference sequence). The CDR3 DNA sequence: TGTGCCAGTAGTATAGGACAGGGGGCTTACGAGCAGTACTTC. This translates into CASSIGQGAYEQYF.

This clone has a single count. CDR3 DNA sequence: TGTGCCAGTAGTATTGGCCCCGGGAAGACTAATGAAAAACTGTTTTTT. Translating gives CASSIGPGKTNEKLFF. The rearrangement links TRBV19 to TRBJ1-4; D is ambiguous. Per the germline V gene, CDR1 is LNHDA and CDR2 is SQIVND (reference sequence). Trimming stripped 3 bases from V and 2 bases from J, with 13 bases between. This CDR3 comprises 16 residues. The full variable domain, with the rest looked up from reference TRBV19 and TRBJ1-4, is DGGITQSPKYLFRKEGQNVTLSCEQNLNHDAMYWYRQDPGQGLRLIYYSQIVNDFQKGDIAEGYSVSREKKESFPLTVTSAQKNPTAFYLCASSIGPGKTNEKLFFGSGTQLSVL.

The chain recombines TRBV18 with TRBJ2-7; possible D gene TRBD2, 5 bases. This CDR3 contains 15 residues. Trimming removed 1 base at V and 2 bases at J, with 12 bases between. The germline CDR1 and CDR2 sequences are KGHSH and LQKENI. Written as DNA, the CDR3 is TGTGCCAGCTCACCACGGCCAGACTATACCTACGAGCAGTACTTC. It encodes CASSPRPDYTYEQYF.

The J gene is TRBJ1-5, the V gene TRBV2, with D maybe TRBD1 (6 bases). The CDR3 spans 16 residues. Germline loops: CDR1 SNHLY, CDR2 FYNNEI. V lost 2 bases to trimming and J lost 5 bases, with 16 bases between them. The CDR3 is CASSEFGTQNHQPQHF. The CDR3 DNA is TGTGCCAGCAGTGAATTCGGGACACAAAATCATCAGCCCCAGCATTTT.

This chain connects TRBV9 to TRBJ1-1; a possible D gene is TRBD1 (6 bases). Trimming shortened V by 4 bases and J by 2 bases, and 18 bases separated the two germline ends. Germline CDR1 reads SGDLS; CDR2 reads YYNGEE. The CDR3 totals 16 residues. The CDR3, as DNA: TGTGCCAGCAGCCCAAGGGGGAGTCAGGCAAACACTGAAGCTTTCTTT. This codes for CASSPRGSQANTEAFF.

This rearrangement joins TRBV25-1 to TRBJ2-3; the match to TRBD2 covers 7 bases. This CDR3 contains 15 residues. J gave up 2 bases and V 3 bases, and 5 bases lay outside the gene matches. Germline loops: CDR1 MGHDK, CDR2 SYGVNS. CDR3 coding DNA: TGTGCCAGCAGTGAGGTGCGGGGGAACACAGATACGCAGTATTTT. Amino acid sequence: CASSEVRGNTDTQYF.

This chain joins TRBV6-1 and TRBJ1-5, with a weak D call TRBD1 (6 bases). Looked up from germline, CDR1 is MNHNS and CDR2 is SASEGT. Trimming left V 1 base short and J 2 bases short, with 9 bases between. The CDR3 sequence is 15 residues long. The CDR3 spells CASSEGRGGNQPQHF. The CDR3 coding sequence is TGTGCCAGCAGTGAAGGCAGGGGAGGCAATCAGCCCCAGCATTTT.

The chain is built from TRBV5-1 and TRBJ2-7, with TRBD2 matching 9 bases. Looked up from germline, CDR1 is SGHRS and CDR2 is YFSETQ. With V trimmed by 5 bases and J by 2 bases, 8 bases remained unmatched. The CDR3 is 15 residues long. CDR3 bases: TGCGCCAGCAGGGTGCTAGCGGGGACCACCTACGAGCAGTACTTC. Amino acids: CASRVLAGTTYEQYF.

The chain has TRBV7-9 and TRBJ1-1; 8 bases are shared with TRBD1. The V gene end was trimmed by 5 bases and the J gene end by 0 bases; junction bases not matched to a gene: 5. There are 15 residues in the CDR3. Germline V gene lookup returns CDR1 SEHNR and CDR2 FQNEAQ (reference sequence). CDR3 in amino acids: CASSPNRGLNTEAFF. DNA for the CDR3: TGTGCCAGCAGCCCAAACAGGGGGTTGAACACTGAAGCTTTCTTT.

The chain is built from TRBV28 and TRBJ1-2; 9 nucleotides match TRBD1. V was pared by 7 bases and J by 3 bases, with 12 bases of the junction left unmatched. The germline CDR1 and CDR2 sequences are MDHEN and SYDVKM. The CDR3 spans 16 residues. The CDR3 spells CASTTRMGQGDYGYTF. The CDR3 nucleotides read TGTGCCAGCACCACAAGAATGGGACAGGGAGACTATGGCTACACCTTC.

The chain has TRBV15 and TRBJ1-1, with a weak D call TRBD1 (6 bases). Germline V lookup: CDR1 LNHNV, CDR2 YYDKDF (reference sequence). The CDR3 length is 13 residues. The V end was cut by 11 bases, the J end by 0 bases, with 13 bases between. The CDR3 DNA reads TGTGCCTCCCGGGACAAAATGAACACTGAAGCTTTCTTT. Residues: CASRDKMNTEAFF.

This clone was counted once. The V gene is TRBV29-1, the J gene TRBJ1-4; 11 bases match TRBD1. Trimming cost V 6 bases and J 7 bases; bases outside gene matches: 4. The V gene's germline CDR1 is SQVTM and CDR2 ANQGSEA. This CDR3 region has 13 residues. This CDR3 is CSVAGTGGEKLFF. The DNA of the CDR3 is TGCAGCGTGGCCGGGACAGGGGGTGAAAAACTGTTTTTT.

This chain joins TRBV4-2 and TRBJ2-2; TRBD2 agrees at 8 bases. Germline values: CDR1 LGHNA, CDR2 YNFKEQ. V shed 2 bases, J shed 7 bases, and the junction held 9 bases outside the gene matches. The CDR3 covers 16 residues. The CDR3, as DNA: TGTGCCAGCAGCCAACCCGGGACTAGGAGCGGCGGGGAGCTGTTTTTT. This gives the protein CASSQPGTRSGGELFF.

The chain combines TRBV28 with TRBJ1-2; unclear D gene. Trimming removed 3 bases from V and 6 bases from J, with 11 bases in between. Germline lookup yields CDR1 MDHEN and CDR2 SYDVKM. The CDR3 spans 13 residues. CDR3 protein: CASSFRGGHGYTF. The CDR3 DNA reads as TGTGCCAGCAGTTTTCGGGGTGGGCATGGCTACACCTTC.

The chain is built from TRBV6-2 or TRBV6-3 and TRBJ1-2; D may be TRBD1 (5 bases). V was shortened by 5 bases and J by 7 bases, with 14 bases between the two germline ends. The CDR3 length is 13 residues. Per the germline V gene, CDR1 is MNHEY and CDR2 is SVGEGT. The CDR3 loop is CASSNRGSFGYTF. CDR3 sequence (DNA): TGTGCCAGCAGTAACCGGGGGAGTTTTGGCTACACCTTC.

Here the CDR3 reads CASGVGGRNEKLFF. The CDR3 DNA reads TGTGCCAGCGGAGTTGGAGGGCGAAATGAAAAACTGTTTTTT. The rearrangement joins TRBV2 to TRBJ1-4; D gene unclear. The CDR3 is 14 amino acids. V lost 8 bases, J lost 5 bases, and 15 bases lay in between. Germline lookup yields CDR1 SNHLY and CDR2 FYNNEI.

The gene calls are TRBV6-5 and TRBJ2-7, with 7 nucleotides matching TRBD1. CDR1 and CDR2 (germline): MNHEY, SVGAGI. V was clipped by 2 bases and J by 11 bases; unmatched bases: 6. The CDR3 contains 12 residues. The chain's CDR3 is CASSYRTGHEYF. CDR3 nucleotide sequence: TGTGCCAGCAGTTACAGGACAGGTCACGAGTACTTC.

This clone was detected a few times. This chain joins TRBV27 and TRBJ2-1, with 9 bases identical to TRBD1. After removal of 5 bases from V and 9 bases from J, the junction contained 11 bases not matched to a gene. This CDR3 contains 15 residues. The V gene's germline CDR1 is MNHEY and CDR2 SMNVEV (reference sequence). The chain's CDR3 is CASSSFGTGITEQFF. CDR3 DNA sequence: TGTGCCAGCAGTAGTTTCGGGACAGGGATCACTGAGCAGTTCTTC.

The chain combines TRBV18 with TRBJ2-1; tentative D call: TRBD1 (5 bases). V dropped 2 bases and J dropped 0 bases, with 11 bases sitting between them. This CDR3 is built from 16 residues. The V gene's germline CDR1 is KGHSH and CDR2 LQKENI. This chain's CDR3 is CASSPGADSSYNEQFF. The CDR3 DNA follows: TGTGCCAGCTCACCAGGGGCGGATAGCTCCTACAATGAGCAGTTCTTC.

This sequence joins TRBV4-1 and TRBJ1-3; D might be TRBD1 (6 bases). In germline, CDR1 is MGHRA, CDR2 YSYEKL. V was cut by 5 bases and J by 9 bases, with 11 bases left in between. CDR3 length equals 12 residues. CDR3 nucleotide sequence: TGCGCCAGCAGCGGGGGCCGGAGCACCATATATTTT. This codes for CASSGGRSTIYF.

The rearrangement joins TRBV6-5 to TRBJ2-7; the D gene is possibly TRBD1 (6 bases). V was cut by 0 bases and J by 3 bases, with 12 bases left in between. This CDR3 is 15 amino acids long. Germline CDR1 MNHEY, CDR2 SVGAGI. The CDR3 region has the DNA TGTGCCAGCAGTTACTCCCATCAGGGGCTCTACGAGCAGTACTTC. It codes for CASSYSHQGLYEQYF.